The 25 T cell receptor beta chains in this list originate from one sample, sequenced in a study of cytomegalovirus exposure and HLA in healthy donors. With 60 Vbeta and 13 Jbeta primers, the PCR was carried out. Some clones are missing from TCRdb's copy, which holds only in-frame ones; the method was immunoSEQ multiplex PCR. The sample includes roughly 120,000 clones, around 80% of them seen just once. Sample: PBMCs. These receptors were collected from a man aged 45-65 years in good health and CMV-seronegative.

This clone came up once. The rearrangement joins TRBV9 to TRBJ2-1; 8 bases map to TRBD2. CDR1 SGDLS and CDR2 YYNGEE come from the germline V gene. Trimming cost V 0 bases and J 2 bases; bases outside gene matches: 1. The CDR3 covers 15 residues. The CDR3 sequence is CASSVDSGAYNEQFF. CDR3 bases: TGTGCCAGCAGCGTAGATAGCGGGGCCTACAATGAGCAGTTCTTC. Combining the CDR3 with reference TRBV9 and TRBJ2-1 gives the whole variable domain DSGVTQTPKHLITATGQRVTLRCSPRSGDLSVYWYQQSLDQGLQFLIQYYNGEERAKGNILERFSAQQFPDLHSELNLSSLELGDSALYFCASSVDSGAYNEQFFGPGTRLTVL.

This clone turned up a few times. CDR3 region: CASSSGGGHPTGPLHF. The CDR3 region has the DNA TGTGCCAGCAGTTCGGGTGGGGGCCACCCAACGGGGCCCCTCCACTTT. V is TRBV28 and J is TRBJ1-6, with D possibly matching TRBD1 (6 bases). The germline V gene encodes CDR1 MDHEN and CDR2 SYDVKM. Trimming left V 4 bases short and J 13 bases short, with 23 bases between. CDR3 length equals 16 residues.

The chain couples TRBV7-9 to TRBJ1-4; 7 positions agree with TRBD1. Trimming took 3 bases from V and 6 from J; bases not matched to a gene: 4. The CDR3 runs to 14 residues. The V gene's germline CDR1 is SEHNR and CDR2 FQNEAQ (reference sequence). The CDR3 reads CASSFDRADEKLFF. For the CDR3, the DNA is TGTGCCAGCAGCTTCGACAGGGCGGATGAAAAACTGTTTTTT.

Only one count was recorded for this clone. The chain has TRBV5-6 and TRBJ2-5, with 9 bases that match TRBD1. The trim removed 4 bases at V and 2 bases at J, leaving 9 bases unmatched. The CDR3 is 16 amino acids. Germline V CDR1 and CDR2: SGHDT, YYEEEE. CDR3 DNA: TGTGCCAGCAGCCTCGGGACAGGGTGGGCACAAGAGACCCAGTACTTC. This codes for CASSLGTGWAQETQYF.

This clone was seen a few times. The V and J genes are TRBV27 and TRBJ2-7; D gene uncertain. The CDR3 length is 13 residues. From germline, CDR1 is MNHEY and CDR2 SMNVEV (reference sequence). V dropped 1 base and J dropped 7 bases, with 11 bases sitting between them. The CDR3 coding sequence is TGTGCCAGCAGTTTATTGTCGTCCGAGGAGCAGTACTTC. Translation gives CASSLLSSEEQYF.

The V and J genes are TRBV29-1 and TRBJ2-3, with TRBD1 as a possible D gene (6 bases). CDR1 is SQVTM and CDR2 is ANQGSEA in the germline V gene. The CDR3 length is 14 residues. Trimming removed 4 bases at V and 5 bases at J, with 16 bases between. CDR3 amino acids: CSVGPQGRVDTQYF. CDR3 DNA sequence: TGCAGCGTTGGTCCCCAGGGGAGAGTAGATACGCAGTATTTT.

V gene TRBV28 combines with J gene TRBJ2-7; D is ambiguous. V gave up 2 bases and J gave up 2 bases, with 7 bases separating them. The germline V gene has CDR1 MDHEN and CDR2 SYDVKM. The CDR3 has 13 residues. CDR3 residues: CASSLGEPYEQYF. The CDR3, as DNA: TGTGCCAGCAGTTTAGGAGAACCCTACGAGCAGTACTTC.

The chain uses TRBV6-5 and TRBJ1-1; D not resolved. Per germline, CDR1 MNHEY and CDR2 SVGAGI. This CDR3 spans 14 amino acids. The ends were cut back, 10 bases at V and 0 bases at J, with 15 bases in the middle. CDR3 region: CATMRQTMNTEAFF. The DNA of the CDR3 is TGTGCCACCATGAGGCAGACGATGAACACTGAAGCTTTCTTT.

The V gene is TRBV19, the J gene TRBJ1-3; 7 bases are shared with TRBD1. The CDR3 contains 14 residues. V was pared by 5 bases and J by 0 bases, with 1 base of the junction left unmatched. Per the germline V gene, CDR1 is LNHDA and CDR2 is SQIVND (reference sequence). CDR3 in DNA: TGTGCCAGTAGTTGGGACAGCTCTGGAAACACCATATATTTT. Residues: CASSWDSSGNTIYF.

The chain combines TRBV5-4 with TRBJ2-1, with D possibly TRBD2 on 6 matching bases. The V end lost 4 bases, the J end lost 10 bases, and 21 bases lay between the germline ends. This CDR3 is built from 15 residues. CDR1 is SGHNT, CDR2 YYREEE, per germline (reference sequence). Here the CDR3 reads CASSMGLPPLYEQFF. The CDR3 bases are TGTGCCAGCAGCATGGGACTGCCCCCGTTATACGAGCAGTTCTTC.

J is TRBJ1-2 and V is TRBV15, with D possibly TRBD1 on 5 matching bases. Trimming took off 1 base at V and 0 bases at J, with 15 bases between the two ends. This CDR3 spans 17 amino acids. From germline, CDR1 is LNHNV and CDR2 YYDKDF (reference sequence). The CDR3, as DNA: TGTGCCACCAGCAGAGGCTATGAGACAGATCCTAACTATGGCTACACCTTC. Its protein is CATSRGYETDPNYGYTF.

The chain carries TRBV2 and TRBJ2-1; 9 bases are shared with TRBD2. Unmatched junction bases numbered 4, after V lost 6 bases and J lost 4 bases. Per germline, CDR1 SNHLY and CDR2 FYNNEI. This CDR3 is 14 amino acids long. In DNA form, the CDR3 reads TGTGCCAGCAGGAGGGCGGGGGGGTACAATGAGCAGTTCTTC. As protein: CASRRAGGYNEQFF.

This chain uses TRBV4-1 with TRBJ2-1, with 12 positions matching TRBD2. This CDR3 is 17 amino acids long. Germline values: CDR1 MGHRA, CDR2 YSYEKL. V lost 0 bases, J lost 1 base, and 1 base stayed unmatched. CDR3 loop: CASSQETSGGSYNEQFF. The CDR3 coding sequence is TGCGCCAGCAGCCAAGAGACTAGCGGGGGTTCCTACAATGAGCAGTTCTTC.

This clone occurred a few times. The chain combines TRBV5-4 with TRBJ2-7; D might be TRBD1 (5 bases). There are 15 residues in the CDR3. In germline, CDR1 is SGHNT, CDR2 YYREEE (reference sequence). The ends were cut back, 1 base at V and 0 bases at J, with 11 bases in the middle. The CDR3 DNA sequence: TGTGCCAGCAGCTTGACGACAGCGAGCTCCTACGAGCAGTACTTC. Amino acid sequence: CASSLTTASSYEQYF.

CDR3 region: CASRTSVSYEQYF. DNA for the CDR3: TGTGCCAGCCGGACTAGCGTCTCCTACGAGCAGTACTTC. The J gene is TRBJ2-7, the V gene TRBV6-5, with 9 nucleotides matching TRBD2. This CDR3 has 13 residues. V lost 8 bases, J lost 0 bases, and 2 bases stayed unmatched. Germline assignment: CDR1 MNHEY and CDR2 SVGAGI.

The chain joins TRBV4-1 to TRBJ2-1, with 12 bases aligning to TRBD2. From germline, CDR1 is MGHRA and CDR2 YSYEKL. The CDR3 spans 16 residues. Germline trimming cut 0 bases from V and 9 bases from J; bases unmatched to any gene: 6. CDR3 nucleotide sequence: TGCGCCAGCAGCCAAGAGGGACTAGCGGGTTACGGTGAGCAGTTCTTC. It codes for CASSQEGLAGYGEQFF.

The DNA for the CDR3 is TGTGCCAGCAGCGTGGGCGTCCTCCGCGGGATGTACAATGAGCAGTTCTTC. Residues: CASSVGVLRGMYNEQFF. This chain uses TRBV9 with TRBJ2-1; D possibly corresponds to TRBD2 (6 bases). The V gene's germline CDR1 is SGDLS and CDR2 YYNGEE. There are 17 residues in the CDR3. V was cut by 2 bases and J by 4 bases, with 19 bases left in between.

In nucleotides, the CDR3 is TGTGCCAGCAGCTCCTATGGGGGCAAGGAGACCCAGTACTTC. Amino acid sequence: CASSSYGGKETQYF. The chain joins TRBV6-5 to TRBJ2-5; D is possibly TRBD1 (6 bases). There are 14 residues in the CDR3. Germline lookup yields CDR1 MNHEY and CDR2 SVGAGI. With 6 bases removed from V and 5 bases from J, the gap between germline ends came to 16 bases.

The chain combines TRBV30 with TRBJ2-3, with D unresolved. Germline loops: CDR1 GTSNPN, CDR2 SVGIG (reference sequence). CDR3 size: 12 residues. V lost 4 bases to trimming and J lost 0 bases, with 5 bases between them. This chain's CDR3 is CAWTNSTDTQYF. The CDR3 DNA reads TGTGCCTGGACTAATAGCACAGATACGCAGTATTTT.

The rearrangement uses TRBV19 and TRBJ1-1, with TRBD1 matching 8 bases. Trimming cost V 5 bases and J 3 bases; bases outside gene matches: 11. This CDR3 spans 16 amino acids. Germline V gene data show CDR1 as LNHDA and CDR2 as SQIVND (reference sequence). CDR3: CASSPYLGQGHTEAFF. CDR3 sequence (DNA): TGTGCCAGTAGTCCCTACCTCGGACAGGGCCACACTGAAGCTTTCTTT.

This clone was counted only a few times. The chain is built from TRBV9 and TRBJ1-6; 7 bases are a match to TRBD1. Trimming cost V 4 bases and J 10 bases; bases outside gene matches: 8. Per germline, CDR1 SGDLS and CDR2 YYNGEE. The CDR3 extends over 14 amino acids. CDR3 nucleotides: TGTGCCAGCAGCCCCCGGGACAGAGAATCACCCCTCCACTTT. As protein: CASSPRDRESPLHF.

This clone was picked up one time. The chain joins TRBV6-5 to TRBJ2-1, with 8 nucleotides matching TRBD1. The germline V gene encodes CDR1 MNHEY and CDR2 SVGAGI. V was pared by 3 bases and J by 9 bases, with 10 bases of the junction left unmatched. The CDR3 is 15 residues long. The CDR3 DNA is TGTGCCAGCAGTTATAGAGGACAGGGCGGAGGTGAGCAGTTCTTC. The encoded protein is CASSYRGQGGGEQFF.

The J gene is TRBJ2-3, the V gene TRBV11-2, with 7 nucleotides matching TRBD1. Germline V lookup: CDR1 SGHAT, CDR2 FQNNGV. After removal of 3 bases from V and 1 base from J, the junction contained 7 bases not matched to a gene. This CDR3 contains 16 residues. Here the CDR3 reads CASSFHRGGGTDTQYF. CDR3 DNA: TGTGCCAGCAGCTTCCACAGGGGCGGTGGCACAGATACGCAGTATTTT.

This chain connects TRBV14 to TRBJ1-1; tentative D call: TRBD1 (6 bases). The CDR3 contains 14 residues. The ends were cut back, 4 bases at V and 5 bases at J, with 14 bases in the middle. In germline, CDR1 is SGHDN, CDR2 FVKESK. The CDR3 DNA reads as TGTGCCAGCAGCCCGACAGGCCAAGGGACTGAAGCTTTCTTT. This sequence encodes CASSPTGQGTEAFF.

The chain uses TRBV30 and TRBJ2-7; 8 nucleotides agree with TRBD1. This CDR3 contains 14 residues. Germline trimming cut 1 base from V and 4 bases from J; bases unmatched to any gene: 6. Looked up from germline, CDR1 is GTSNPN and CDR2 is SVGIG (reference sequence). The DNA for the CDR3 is TGTGCCTGGAGTGCGTCCGGGACAGGATACGAGCAGTACTTC. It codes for CAWSASGTGYEQYF. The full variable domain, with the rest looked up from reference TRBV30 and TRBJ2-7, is SQTIHQWPATLVQPVGSPLSLECTVEGTSNPNLYWYRQAAGRGLQLLFYSVGIGQISSEVPQNLSASRPQDRQFILSSKKLLLSDSGFYLCAWSASGTGYEQYFGPGTRLTVT.